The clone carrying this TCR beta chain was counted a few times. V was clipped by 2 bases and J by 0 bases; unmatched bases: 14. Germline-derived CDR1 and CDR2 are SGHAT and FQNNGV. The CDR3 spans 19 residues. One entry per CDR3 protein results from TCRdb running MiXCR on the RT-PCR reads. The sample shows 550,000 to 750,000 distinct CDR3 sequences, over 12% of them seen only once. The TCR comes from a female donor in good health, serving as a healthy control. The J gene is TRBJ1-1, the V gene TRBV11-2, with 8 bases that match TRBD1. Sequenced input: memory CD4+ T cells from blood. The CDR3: CASSLNARQGPILNTEAFF. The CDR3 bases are TGTGCCAGCAGCTTAAATGCGCGACAGGGGCCGATCCTGAACACTGAAGCTTTCTTT. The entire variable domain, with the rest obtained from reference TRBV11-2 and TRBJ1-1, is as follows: EAGVAQSPRYKIIEKRQSVAFWCNPISGHATLYWYQQILGQGPKLLIQFQNNGVVDDSQLPKDRFSAERLKGVDSTLKIQPAKLEDSAVYLCASSLNARQGPILNTEAFFGQGTRLTVV.